This record covers a single T cell receptor (beta chain). Its target is not known. These data come from a study of PD-1 blockade in classical Hodgkin lymphoma. Whole-study results and caveats: Undefined causes, possibly disease activity or prior therapy, underlie the repertoire differences. Healthy donors reportedly exceeded newly diagnosed patients in baseline TCR diversity.

Indicated time point: newly diagnosed, previously untreated cHL patient sample. Untreated, newly diagnosed classical Hodgkin lymphoma PBMCs were comparators. Method: immunoSEQ multiplex PCR; TCRdb's copy keeps in-frame clones and lacks some. The sample shows 15,000 to 20,000 clones, about nine tenths of them seen only once. The V and J ends lost 5 bases and 5 bases respectively, with 15 bases between them. This CDR3 spans 14 amino acids. Germline assignment: CDR1 MNHNS and CDR2 SASEGT. What was sequenced was peripheral blood mononuclear cells (PBMCs). The chain links TRBV6-1 to TRBJ2-5; D tentatively fits TRBD1 or TRBD2 (5 bases each). The TCR was taken from a human donor with classical Hodgkin lymphoma. The CDR3 DNA is TGTGCCAGCAGTAGGGGAGAGGGCTCGGAGACCCAGTACTTC. Translating gives CASSRGEGSETQYF.